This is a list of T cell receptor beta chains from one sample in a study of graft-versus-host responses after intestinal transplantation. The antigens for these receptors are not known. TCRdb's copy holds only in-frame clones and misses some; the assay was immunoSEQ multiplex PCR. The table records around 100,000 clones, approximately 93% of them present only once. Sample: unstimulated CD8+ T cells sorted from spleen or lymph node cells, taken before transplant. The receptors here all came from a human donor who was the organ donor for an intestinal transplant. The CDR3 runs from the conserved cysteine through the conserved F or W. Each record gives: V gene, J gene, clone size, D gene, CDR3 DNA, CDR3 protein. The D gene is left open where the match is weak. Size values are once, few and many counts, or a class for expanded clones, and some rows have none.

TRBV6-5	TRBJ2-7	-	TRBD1	TGTGCCAGCAGCCTGCGACAGGGAAAACTCTACGAGCAGTACTTC	CASSLRQGKLYEQYF
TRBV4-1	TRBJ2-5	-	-	TGCGCCAGCAGCCAAGTGAACCCTAGCGTGGGTGGGAGGGAGACCCAGTACTTC	CASSQVNPSVGGRETQYF
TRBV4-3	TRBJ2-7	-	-	TGCGCCAGCAGCCAAGATTCGGGACAAGCCTTCTACGAGCAGTACTTC	CASSQDSGQAFYEQYF
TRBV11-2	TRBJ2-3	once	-	TGTGCCAGCAGCCCCTGGACAGTTTCTCTCACAGATACGCAGTATTTT	CASSPWTVSLTDTQYF
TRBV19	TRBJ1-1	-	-	TGTGCCAGTGGATTAACGGGGGACACTGAAGCTTTCTTT	CASGLTGDTEAFF
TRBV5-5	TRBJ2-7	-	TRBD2	TGTGCCAGCAGCTTGGGACTAGCGGGAGGGCACGAGCAGTACTTC	CASSLGLAGGHEQYF
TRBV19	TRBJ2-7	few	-	TGTGCCAGTAGTATGGGCAGAACCTACGAGCAGTACTTC	CASSMGRTYEQYF
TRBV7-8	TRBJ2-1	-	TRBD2	TGTGCCAGCAGCCCCGAAGCGGGATCATACAATGAGCAGTTCTTC	CASSPEAGSYNEQFF
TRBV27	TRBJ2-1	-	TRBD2	TGTGCCAGCAGTCGGGACTATGGGGACAATGAGCAGTTCTTC	CASSRDYGDNEQFF
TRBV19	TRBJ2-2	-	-	TGTGCCAGTAGAGGGGCGGGACGGAAGAACACCGGGGAGCTGTTTTTT	CASRGAGRKNTGELFF
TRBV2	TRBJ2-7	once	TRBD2	TGTGCCAGCAGTGAAGGGAGTAGCGGGACCTACGAGCAGTACTTC	CASSEGSSGTYEQYF
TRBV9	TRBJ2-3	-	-	TGTGCCAGCAGCGTGAGTGAGATCCCTCCAGATACGCAGTATTTT	CASSVSEIPPDTQYF
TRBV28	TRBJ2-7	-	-	TGTGCCAGCAGTTTATTGGCCCTCAGCTCCTACGAGCAGTACTTC	CASSLLALSSYEQYF
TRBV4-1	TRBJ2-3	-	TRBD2	TGCGCCAGCAGCCTCGGGACTAGCGGGGCACTCACAGATACGCAGTATTTT	CASSLGTSGALTDTQYF
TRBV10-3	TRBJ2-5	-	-	TGTGCCATCAGGGAGGACACGTTCCAAGAGACCCAGTACTTC	CAIREDTFQETQYF
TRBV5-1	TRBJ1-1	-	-	TGCGCCAGCAGGCGGGACCGCAGGGGCGCTGAAGCTTTCTTT	CASRRDRRGAEAFF
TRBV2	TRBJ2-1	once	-	TGTGCCAGCAGCGCACTCCCAGTAGATGAGCAGTTCTTC	CASSALPVDEQFF
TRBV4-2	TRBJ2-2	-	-	TGTGCCAGCAGCCAAGATTTAGTTCCGGCCGGGGAGCTGTTTTTT	CASSQDLVPAGELFF
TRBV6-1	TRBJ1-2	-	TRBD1	TGTGCCAGCAGTGGACAGGGGGCCTTCAGCTACACCTTC	CASSGQGAFSYTF
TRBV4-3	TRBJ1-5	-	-	TGCGCCAGCAGCCAAGATAAGTATAGCAATCAGCCCCAGCATTTT	CASSQDKYSNQPQHF
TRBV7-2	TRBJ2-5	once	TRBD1	TGTGCCAGCAGCCCAAGGGACAGGGGACAAGAGACCCAGTACTTC	CASSPRDRGQETQYF
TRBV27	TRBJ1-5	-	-	TGTGCCAGCAGTTTACCGGGGGCCAATCAGCCCCAGCATTTT	CASSLPGANQPQHF
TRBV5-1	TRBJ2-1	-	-	TGCGCCAGCAGCTTAACGCCGGGCCGTCGCTGGAGGCAGCAGTTCTTC	CASSLTPGRRWRQQFF
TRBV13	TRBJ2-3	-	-	TGTGCCAGCAGCCCCGACAGCACAGATACGCAGTATTTT	CASSPDSTDTQYF
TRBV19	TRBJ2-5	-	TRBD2	TGTGCCAGTAGTATAGACCTAGCGGGACCGCGGCAGGAGACCCAGTACTTC	CASSIDLAGPRQETQYF
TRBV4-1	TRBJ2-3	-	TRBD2	TGCGCCAGCAGCCAGGGTCTCCCGCTAGCGGGGTTCACAGATACGCAGTATTTT	CASSQGLPLAGFTDTQYF
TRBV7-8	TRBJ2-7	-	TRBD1	TGTGCCAGCAGCCCAGAGGGGGCGGGTAGATACGAGCAGTACTTC	CASSPEGAGRYEQYF
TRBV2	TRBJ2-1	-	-	TGTGCCAGCAGTGTGCTCTACGGCTCCTACAATGAGCAGTTCTTC	CASSVLYGSYNEQFF